What follows are 5 T cell receptor beta chains derived from one specimen sequenced in a study of T cells after yellow fever vaccination. In TCRdb, the 5' RACE reads were re-called with MiXCR into one record per CDR3 protein. Among around 350,000 distinct CDR3 sequences listed, 6% to 8% were seen once. The sample consisted of PBMCs, taken 5 days after the yellow fever booster vaccination. The receptors here all came from a young man who received the YFV17D yellow fever vaccine.

This clonotype came up many times. The chain uses TRBV7-9 and TRBJ2-1; TRBD2 aligns across 16 bases. CDR3 size: 17 residues. Germline CDR1 and CDR2: SEHNR and FQNEAQ (reference sequence). Trimming removed 2 bases from V and 15 bases from J; junction bases left unmatched: 13. In nucleotides, the CDR3 is TGTGCCAGCAGCTTAACCGGGGGGACTAGCGGGAGGGCCATGATGTTCTTC. Its translation is CASSLTGGTSGRAMMFF.

This clonotype was counted only a few times. The rearrangement links TRBV20-1 to TRBJ2-3, with D tentatively TRBD1 or TRBD2 (5 bases each). The ends were cut back, 4 bases at V and 2 bases at J, with 16 bases in the middle. The CDR3 is 15 residues long. The germline CDR1 and CDR2 sequences are DFQATT and SNEGSKA (reference sequence). The CDR3 DNA reads as TGCAGTGCTACCAACGCGGGCAGGGACACAGATACGCAGTATTTT. It yields the protein CSATNAGRDTDTQYF.

The sample holds a few counts of this clonotype. The V call is TRBV6-2 or TRBV6-3, the J call TRBJ2-1; D gene ambiguous. CDR3 length: 11 residues. The germline V gene has CDR1 MNHEY and CDR2 SVGEGT. Trimming stripped 6 bases from V and 11 bases from J, with 11 bases between. As DNA, the CDR3 is TGTGCCAGCAGCTCTCCACGGCAGCAGTTCTTC. This encodes CASSSPRQQFF.

The table lists this clonotype with many counts. The chain has TRBV28 and TRBJ2-7; a weak D match, TRBD1 (6 bases). The CDR3 runs to 15 residues. Trimming cost V 5 bases and J 4 bases, with 18 bases left between them. Looked up from germline, CDR1 is MDHEN and CDR2 is SYDVKM. The CDR3 sequence is CASSPGYRTDYEQYF. The CDR3 DNA reads TGTGCCAGCAGTCCCGGGTATCGGACAGATTACGAGCAGTACTTC.

As concerns this clonotype: Lacking the conserved final phenylalanine or tryptophan, this CDR3 likely reflects a read error. DNA for the CDR3: TGTGCCAGCAGGGCCTTGACTAGCGGGACCTACGAGCAGTACTTA. It codes for CASRALTSGTYEQYL. The genes are TRBV27 and TRBJ2-7; 11 nucleotides align to TRBD2. This CDR3 region has 15 residues. Germline lookup yields CDR1 MNHEY and CDR2 SMNVEV (reference sequence). V lost 6 bases, J lost 2 bases, and 6 bases stayed unmatched.